The 30 T cell receptor beta chains presented below share a single source sample, sequenced in a study of blood T cells in healthy people across ages. Together with a sample-barcoded 5' primer, a J-beta primer mix was included in a second PCR lasting roughly 6 to 12 cycles. TCRdb reprocessed the 5' RACE reads via MiXCR and lists one record per CDR3 protein. This sample has about 670,000 distinct CDR3 sequences; 52% occur once, and the top ten carry approximately 13%. Sequenced material: blood. These receptors were collected from a woman aged 80 or older in good health.

This clonotype was counted at least ten times. The chain links TRBV5-1 to TRBJ2-3, with D possibly being TRBD2 (6 bases). Trimming removed 2 bases from V and 2 bases from J, with 12 bases in between. Germline CDR1 SGHRS, CDR2 YFSETQ. The CDR3 length is 15 residues. CDR3 DNA sequence: TGCGCCAGCAGCTTTGGTCGGGAGAACACAGATACGCAGTATTTT. It is translated as CASSFGRENTDTQYF.

This clonotype has ten or more counts. The chain is built from TRBV2 and TRBJ2-1; a weak D match, TRBD2 (6 bases). V lost 6 bases, J lost 4 bases, and 10 bases lay in between. Germline V gene data show CDR1 as SNHLY and CDR2 as FYNNEI. This CDR3 region has 13 residues. The chain's CDR3 is CASSRDLYNEQFF. The CDR3 DNA sequence: TGTGCCAGCAGCCGGGACTTATACAATGAGCAGTTCTTC.

On this clonotype itself: A much larger clone differs by one base, so this may be a read error. The chain recombines TRBV29-1 with TRBJ2-5; no clear D. CDR1 and CDR2 from the germline V gene are SQVTM and ANQGSEA. This CDR3 region has 13 residues. Trimming left V 2 bases short and J 11 bases short, with 18 bases between. In DNA, the CDR3 is TGCAGCGTTGAACCGGGCTTTTGGAATGAGCAGTACTTC. Its protein product is CSVEPGFWNEQYF.

This clonotype was observed a single time. The chain combines TRBV25-1 with TRBJ2-5; no clear D. Germline V CDR1 and CDR2: MGHDK, SYGVNS. Trimming took off 4 bases at V and 2 bases at J, with 11 bases between the two ends. The CDR3 contains 14 residues. CDR3 amino acids: CASSGDGSQETQYF. For the CDR3, the DNA is TGTGCCAGCAGTGGTGACGGATCTCAAGAGACCCAGTACTTC.

The genes are TRBV3-1 and TRBJ2-2; 10 nucleotides match TRBD2. The CDR3 sequence is 16 residues long. Germline V gene lookup returns CDR1 LGHDT and CDR2 YNNKEL (reference sequence). The trim removed 4 bases at V and 0 bases at J, leaving 2 bases unmatched. The CDR3: CASSPSGGANTGELFF. DNA of the CDR3: TGTGCCAGCAGCCCGAGCGGGGGGGCGAACACCGGGGAGCTGTTTTTT.

The sample holds many counts of this clonotype. V is TRBV29-1 and J is TRBJ2-3; 7 bases are a match to TRBD1. The ends lost 6 bases at V and 6 bases at J; junction bases unmatched: 3. The CDR3 length is 11 residues. Looked up from germline, CDR1 is SQVTM and CDR2 is ANQGSEA. DNA for the CDR3: TGCAGCGTCCGAGGGGGCGATACGCAGTATTTT. Encoded protein: CSVRGGDTQYF.

The chain recombines TRBV10-3 with TRBJ2-7, with 13 bases identical to TRBD2. The CDR3 runs 15 residues. Looked up from germline, CDR1 is ENHRY and CDR2 is SYGVKD. V gave up 7 bases and J gave up 3 bases; unmatched junction bases: 6. CDR3 DNA sequence: TGTGCCATCAACCAGGGACTAGCGGGGTACTACGAGCAGTACTTC. This codes for CAINQGLAGYYEQYF.

This rearrangement joins TRBV5-1 to TRBJ2-7, with TRBD2 as a possible D gene (6 bases). The V end was cut by 0 bases, the J end by 5 bases, with 12 bases between. This CDR3 is 14 amino acids long. CDR1 is SGHRS, CDR2 YFSETQ, per germline. CDR3 region: CASSLAPGGDEQYF. CDR3 in DNA: TGCGCCAGCAGCTTGGCCCCAGGCGGGGACGAGCAGTACTTC.

The rearrangement uses TRBV18 and TRBJ1-5; the match to TRBD1 covers 8 bases. Germline V gives CDR1 KGHSH, CDR2 LQKENI. The CDR3 runs 17 residues. With V trimmed by 1 base and J by 2 bases, 7 bases remained unmatched. CDR3 loop: CASSPLPKGQGNQPQHF. The CDR3 nucleotides read TGTGCCAGCTCACCACTTCCAAAGGGACAGGGCAATCAGCCCCAGCATTTT.

The V gene is TRBV29-1, the J gene TRBJ2-7; D is possibly TRBD2 (5 bases). Trimming cost V 4 bases and J 6 bases, with 13 bases left between them. CDR1 is SQVTM and CDR2 is ANQGSEA in the germline V gene. The CDR3 contains 12 residues. The CDR3: CSVVRDSVEQYF. The CDR3 DNA reads as TGCAGCGTTGTACGGGATTCAGTCGAGCAGTACTTC.

This clonotype has only one observation. The chain's CDR3 is CAISEGPGAHNSPLHF. DNA for the CDR3: TGTGCCATCAGTGAAGGGCCAGGGGCGCATAATTCACCCCTCCACTTT. The V and J genes are TRBV10-3 and TRBJ1-6; D may be TRBD1 (6 bases). V was cut by 3 bases and J by 5 bases, with 14 bases left in between. Germline V gene lookup returns CDR1 ENHRY and CDR2 SYGVKD. The CDR3 loop spans 16 amino acids.

This chain links TRBV28 with TRBJ2-3; 10 nucleotides match TRBD2. This CDR3 has 15 residues. Looked up from germline, CDR1 is MDHEN and CDR2 is SYDVKM. The V segment lost 3 bases and the J segment 7 bases; nucleotides outside the gene matches: 7. Written as DNA, the CDR3 is TGTGCCAGCAGTTTCCAGCGGGGGGGCCAATATACGCAGTATTTT. As protein: CASSFQRGGQYTQYF. Full variable domain (outside the CDR3, taken from reference TRBV28 and TRBJ2-3): DVKVTQSSRYLVKRTGEKVFLECVQDMDHENMFWYRQDPGLGLRLIYFSYDVKMKEKGDIPEGYSVSREKKERFSLILESASTNQTSMYLCASSFQRGGQYTQYFGPGTRLTVL.

This clonotype was seen only once. A much larger clone lies one base from this, so it may be a read error. CDR3 residues: CACSLSGSGYEQYF. The CDR3 DNA follows: TGTGCCTGCAGTTTATCCGGCAGTGGCTACGAGCAGTACTTC. The chain couples TRBV27 to TRBJ2-4; D not resolved. The better agreement between TRBJ2-7 and the DNA end casts doubt on the J call. The length of the CDR3 is 14 residues. CDR1 and CDR2 (germline): MNHEY, SMNVEV (reference sequence).

This clonotype was seen a few times. This may stem from a read error, because a much larger clone lies one nucleotide away. This sequence joins TRBV19 and TRBJ2-7; 12 positions match TRBD2. Per the germline V gene, CDR1 is LNHDA and CDR2 is SQIVND (reference sequence). The CDR3 has 16 amino acids. The CDR3 here is CASSILTSGRSYEQYF. In DNA form, the CDR3 reads TGTGCCAGTAGTATCCTTACTAGCGGGAGGTCCTATGAGCAGTACTTC.

A few counts support this clonotype. The chain employs TRBV4-2 and TRBJ2-5, with D possibly being TRBD2 (5 bases). Germline V gene lookup returns CDR1 LGHNA and CDR2 YNFKEQ. This CDR3 has 15 amino acids. V was pared by 0 bases and J by 4 bases, with 12 bases between. The CDR3 loop is CASSQEFNRGETQYF. The CDR3 DNA reads TGTGCCAGCAGCCAAGAATTCAATCGGGGAGAGACCCAGTACTTC.

There are a few counts of this clonotype. A read error may be the cause here, since a much bigger clone is one base away. The J gene is TRBJ2-5, the V gene TRBV29-1; 8 bases match TRBD2. CDR1 is SQVTM, CDR2 ANQGSEA, per germline. This CDR3 is built from 11 residues. Trimming at V came to 7 bases and at J to 11 bases, leaving 9 bases not matched to a gene. CDR3 residues: CSAGRANEQYF. The DNA of the CDR3 is TGCAGCGCCGGGAGGGCCAATGAGCAGTACTTC. The full variable domain, with the rest looked up from reference TRBV29-1 and TRBJ2-5, is SAVISQKPSRDICQRGTSLTIQCQVDSQVTMMFWYRQQPGQSLTLIATANQGSEATYESGFVIDKFPISRPNLTFSTLTVSNMSPEDSSIYLCSAGRANEQYFGPGTRLLVL.

The V gene is TRBV7-2, the J gene TRBJ2-1, with 8 bases identical to TRBD2. CDR3 size: 16 residues. CDR1 and CDR2 from the germline V gene are SGHTA and FQGNSA. V was clipped by 1 base and J by 7 bases; unmatched bases: 9. The CDR3 bases are TGTGCCAGCAGCTTAGAAGGGACTAGTCTTTTTAATGAGCAGTTCTTC. This gives the protein CASSLEGTSLFNEQFF.

V usage is TRBV30 and J usage is TRBJ2-6; D is uncertain. V lost 2 bases and J lost 0, with 5 bases in between. The CDR3 extends over 14 amino acids. CDR1 and CDR2 from the germline V gene are GTSNPN and SVGIG (reference sequence). DNA for the CDR3: TGTGCCTGGAGTTGGGACTCTGGGGCCAACGTCCTGACTTTC. As protein: CAWSWDSGANVLTF.

The table lists this clonotype with many counts. V is TRBV7-2 and J is TRBJ1-4, with a tentative D call TRBD1 (6 bases). The V end lost 1 base, the J end lost 14 bases, and 14 bases lay between the germline ends. Germline V lookup: CDR1 SGHTA, CDR2 FQGNSA. The length of the CDR3 is 13 residues. The CDR3: CASSLGVQGGLFF. CDR3 nucleotides: TGTGCCAGCAGCTTAGGGGTACAAGGGGGTCTGTTTTTT.

This clonotype came up many times. The rearrangement links TRBV29-1 to TRBJ2-3, with D unclear. This CDR3 region has 12 residues. Germline values: CDR1 SQVTM, CDR2 ANQGSEA. Trimming cost V 4 bases and J 6 bases, with 11 bases left between them. The CDR3 spells CSVASGSDTQYF. Written as DNA, the CDR3 is TGCAGCGTTGCTTCTGGTTCGGATACGCAGTATTTT.

The CDR3 loop reads CASSSGTGDNSPLHF. The DNA of the CDR3 is TGTGCCAGCAGTTCCGGGACAGGGGACAATTCACCCCTCCACTTT. This chain links TRBV28 with TRBJ1-6; 10 nucleotides match TRBD1. The ends lost 4 bases at V and 7 bases at J; junction bases unmatched: 4. Germline CDR1 and CDR2: MDHEN and SYDVKM. This CDR3 spans 15 amino acids.

The rearrangement joins TRBV15 to TRBJ2-3; 7 bases are a match to TRBD1. CDR1 is LNHNV, CDR2 YYDKDF, per germline (reference sequence). The junction had 5 bases not matched to a gene; V was cut back by 1 base and J by 1 base. CDR3 length: 16 residues. CDR3 protein: CATSRGQGGGTDTQYF. The CDR3 DNA reads as TGTGCCACCAGCAGAGGACAGGGTGGTGGCACAGATACGCAGTATTTT.

The genes are TRBV11-2 and TRBJ1-2, with D hard to call. In germline, CDR1 is SGHAT, CDR2 FQNNGV. CDR3 length: 15 amino acids. V gave up 3 bases and J gave up 0 bases, with 11 bases separating them. CDR3 DNA sequence: TGTGCCAGCAGCTTGGGTGGGGAAACTAACTATGGCTACACCTTC. Translating gives CASSLGGETNYGYTF.

V gene TRBV15 combines with J gene TRBJ2-1; TRBD1 agrees at 7 bases. Germline lookup yields CDR1 LNHNV and CDR2 YYDKDF (reference sequence). The CDR3 loop spans 13 amino acids. The V and J ends lost 9 bases and 13 bases, in that order; junction bases with no gene match: 15. The CDR3 protein is CATADRVVETQFF. CDR3 DNA sequence: TGTGCCACAGCCGACAGGGTGGTGGAGACCCAGTTCTTC.

As for this clonotype: This clone may be a read error of a much larger clone one base away. The V gene is TRBV29-1, the J gene TRBJ2-3, with TRBD1 matching 7 bases. This CDR3 has 14 residues. Germline CDR1 and CDR2: SQVTM and ANQGSEA. This chain's CDR3 is CIEIRDSLRDTQYF. The CDR3 nucleotides are TGCATCGAGATCCGGGACAGTCTAAGAGATACGCAGTATTTT.

In regard to this clonotype: A much more abundant neighbour one base away suggests this may be a read error. This chain links TRBV5-1 with TRBJ2-5; 13 positions match TRBD2. The CDR3 totals 15 residues. Per germline, CDR1 SGHRS and CDR2 YFSETQ. The CDR3 region has the DNA TGCGCCATCAGCTCTCGGACTAGCGGGGGAGAGACCCAGTACTTC. Translation gives CAISSRTSGGETQYF.

There are a few counts of this clonotype. The chain links TRBV20-1 to TRBJ2-5; 11 bases fit TRBD2. From germline, CDR1 is DFQATT and CDR2 SNEGSKA (reference sequence). The ends lost 6 bases at V and 11 bases at J; junction bases unmatched: 11. The CDR3 is 13 amino acids. DNA for the CDR3: TGCAGTGCAAGGACTAGCGGGCCCAGAGGGCAGTACTTC. Its protein is CSARTSGPRGQYF.

This clonotype was seen more than once but under ten times. The rearrangement joins TRBV7-2 to TRBJ2-5, with 12 bases fitting TRBD2. This CDR3 has 14 residues. After removal of 5 bases from V and 5 bases from J, the junction contained 3 bases not matched to a gene. Per the germline V gene, CDR1 is SGHTA and CDR2 is FQGNSA. Here the CDR3 reads CASSRGLAGETQYF. The CDR3 DNA is TGTGCCAGCAGCCGCGGACTAGCGGGGGAGACCCAGTACTTC.

This clonotype was detected many times. The chain has TRBV5-1 and TRBJ1-1, with D perhaps matching TRBD1 (5 bases). Germline V lookup: CDR1 SGHRS, CDR2 YFSETQ. This CDR3 region has 16 residues. V gave up 1 base and J gave up 4 bases, with 17 bases separating them. The DNA for the CDR3 is TGCGCCAGCAGCTTGCGCATCAGGGAACGAGTCACTGAAGCTTTCTTT. Amino acids: CASSLRIRERVTEAFF.

This clonotype was detected only a few times. This chain uses TRBV7-2 with TRBJ1-2, with D possibly TRBD1 on 6 matching bases. Germline CDR1 SGHTA, CDR2 FQGNSA. Trimming cost V 5 bases and J 6 bases, with 13 bases left between them. This CDR3 is built from 13 residues. The DNA for the CDR3 is TGTGCCAGCAGCATTCAGGGGTCGGATGGCTACACCTTC. As protein: CASSIQGSDGYTF.